A selection of T cell receptor beta chains follows, all from one sample in a study of T cell clusters in autoimmune cytopenias. TCRdb reprocessed the multiplex PCR reads and reports one entry per CDR3 protein, with no DNA. The table gives about 4,100 distinct CDR3 sequences; the top ten clones make up roughly 15% of it. These data were likewise used in another study, on T cell repertoires in aging, cancer and after chemotherapy.

Sequenced: peripheral blood. The origin of the receptors is a human donor in good health. Each CDR3 is given with its conserved first and last residue. Where a row states a size, it is once, few, many or the class of an expanded clone; other rows omit it.

v_gene,abundance,j_gene,len,CDR3aa
TRBV7-6,medium-sized,TRBJ2-1,15,CASSVRDSGSGEQFF
TRBV19,medium-sized,TRBJ2-1,14,CASSSRTGKPEQFF
TRBV6-1,medium-sized,TRBJ2-1,15,CASIKNGGGYNEQFF
TRBV11-1,medium-sized,TRBJ2-3,14,CASRDRGFTDTQYF
TRBV5-1,-,TRBJ2-5,15,CASSRLGQSQETQYF
TRBV6-5,medium-sized,TRBJ2-6,15,CASRTAFSGANVLTF
TRBV19,medium-sized,TRBJ2-1,16,CASSIDGRGTYNEQFF
TRBV11-1,medium-sized,TRBJ2-5,14,CASSRRQGGETQYF
TRBV5-1,-,TRBJ2-1,15,CASSIERGGSNEQFF
TRBV6-1,medium-sized,TRBJ2-5,16,CASSEVSGTGGKTQYF
TRBV5-1,medium-sized,TRBJ2-2,17,CASSTNERGGNTGELFF
TRBV5-5,medium-sized,TRBJ2-2,16,CASSGGQGARTGELFF
TRBV12-3/TRBV12-4,-,TRBJ1-5,15,CASSLSGGRNQPQHF
TRBV13,medium-sized,TRBJ2-5,15,CASSPGVAGVETQYF
TRBV7-6,medium-sized,TRBJ2-2,17,CASSLAPTGGEGGELFF
TRBV12-3/TRBV12-4,-,TRBJ2-5,11,CASSLTGPQYF
TRBV12-3/TRBV12-4,medium-sized,TRBJ2-5,14,CASSSGRNQETQYF
TRBV6-5,medium-sized,TRBJ1-4,16,CASSPSTGTGVEKLFF
TRBV19,medium-sized,TRBJ1-5,15,CASSIGSRGNQPQHF
TRBV12-3/TRBV12-4,medium-sized,TRBJ1-6,17,CASSFGQGAVYNSPLHF
TRBV5-6,medium-sized,TRBJ2-2,20,CASSWSRLAGGPRLTGELFF
TRBV7-4,-,TRBJ2-7,13,CASSFGGDYQQYF
TRBV29-1,-,TRBJ2-5,16,CSGRGLAGRFEETQYF
TRBV13,-,TRBJ1-1,17,CASSLAGGGTWGTEAFF
TRBV18,medium-sized,TRBJ1-4,15,CASSPGAGGHEKLFF
TRBV6-5,medium-sized,TRBJ1-4,14,CASRAQGDSEKLFF
TRBV11-2,-,TRBJ2-7,14,CASSATGGNYEQYF
TRBV7-2,-,TRBJ1-1,14,CASSLVPTDTEAFF
TRBV5-5,medium-sized,TRBJ2-7,15,CASSLGVATTYEQYF
TRBV11-2,-,TRBJ1-2,14,CASSLSGTGYGYTF
TRBV21-1,-,TRBJ2-6,20,CASSKEKKGAGRSGANVLTF
TRBV12-3/TRBV12-4,medium-sized,TRBJ1-5,15,CASRVGTGVNQPQHF
TRBV12-3/TRBV12-4,-,TRBJ1-1,14,CASSLGQDGTEAFF
TRBV5-1,-,TRBJ2-7,14,CASSSQAASYEQYF
TRBV6-6,-,TRBJ2-1,17,CASSYSTGGGAGNEQFF
TRBV7-9,-,TRBJ1-1,14,CARSLAGLIGRSFF
TRBV7-9,-,TRBJ1-5,15,CASSLGDVSNQPQHF
TRBV20-1,-,TRBJ1-2,13,CSASRQGDYGYTF
TRBV12-3/TRBV12-4,medium-sized,TRBJ2-3,14,CASRLTGSTDTQYF
TRBV5-1,-,TRBJ1-4,15,CASSWDSATNEKLFF
TRBV19,medium-sized,TRBJ1-4,15,CASRRRASTNEKLFF
TRBV6-5,medium-sized,TRBJ1-3,15,CASSMGQAPGNTIYF